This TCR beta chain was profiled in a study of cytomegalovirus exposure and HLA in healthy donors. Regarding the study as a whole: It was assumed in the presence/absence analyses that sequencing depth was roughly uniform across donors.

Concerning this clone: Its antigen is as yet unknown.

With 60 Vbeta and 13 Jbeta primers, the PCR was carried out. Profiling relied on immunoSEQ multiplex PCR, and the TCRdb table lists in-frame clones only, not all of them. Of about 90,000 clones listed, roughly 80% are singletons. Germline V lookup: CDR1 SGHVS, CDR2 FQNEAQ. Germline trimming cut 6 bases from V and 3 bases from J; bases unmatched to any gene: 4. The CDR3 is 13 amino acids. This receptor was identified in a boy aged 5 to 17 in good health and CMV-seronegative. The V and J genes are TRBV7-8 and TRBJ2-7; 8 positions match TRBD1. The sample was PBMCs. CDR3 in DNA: TGTGCCAGCAGTTACGGGACAGGCTACGAGCAGTACTTC. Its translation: CASSYGTGYEQYF.